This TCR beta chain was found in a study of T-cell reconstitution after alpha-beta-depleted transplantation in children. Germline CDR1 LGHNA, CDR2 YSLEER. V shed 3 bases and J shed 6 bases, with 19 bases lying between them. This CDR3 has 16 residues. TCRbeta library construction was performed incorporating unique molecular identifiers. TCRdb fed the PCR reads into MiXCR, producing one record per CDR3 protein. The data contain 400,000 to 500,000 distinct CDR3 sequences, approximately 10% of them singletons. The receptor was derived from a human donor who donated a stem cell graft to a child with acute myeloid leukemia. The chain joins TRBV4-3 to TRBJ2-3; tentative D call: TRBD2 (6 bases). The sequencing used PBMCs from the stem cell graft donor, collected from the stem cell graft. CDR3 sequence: CASSHGTGGLVDTQYF. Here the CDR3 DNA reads TGCGCCAGCAGCCACGGGACTGGCGGGTTAGTGGATACGCAGTATTTT.